Shown below are 14 T cell receptor beta chains from a single sample sequenced in a study of T cell responses to AZD1222 COVID-19 vaccine. TCRdb keeps only in-frame clones here, not all; method: immunoSEQ multiplex PCR. The sample contains fewer than 200,000 clones, 80% to 90% of which appear only once. The sample consisted of peripheral blood, taken 28 days after the second dose of the MenACWY control vaccine. These receptors all come from an adult who received the MenACWY meningococcal vaccine as a control.

The chain combines TRBV7-2 with TRBJ1-1; D might be TRBD1 (5 bases). CDR1 SGHTA and CDR2 FQGNSA come from the germline V gene. Deletions cut 1 base from V and 1 base from J, with 10 bases between. This CDR3 contains 15 residues. This CDR3 is CASSLGRRANTEAFF. In nucleotides, the CDR3 is TGTGCCAGCAGCTTAGGTCGCAGGGCGAACACTGAAGCTTTCTTT.

J is TRBJ1-1 and V is TRBV7-8; the D gene is possibly TRBD1 (6 bases). Germline loops: CDR1 SGHVS, CDR2 FQNEAQ. This CDR3 has 15 residues. Between the trimmed V and J ends, which lost 6 bases and 5 bases, there was a span of 19 bases. The CDR3 protein is CASRSRGFGGTEAFF. Written as DNA, the CDR3 is TGTGCCAGCAGATCCAGGGGATTTGGAGGGACTGAAGCTTTCTTT. The complete variable domain, with remaining parts taken from reference TRBV7-8 and TRBJ1-1, reads GAGVSQSPRYKVAKRGQDVALRCDPISGHVSLFWYQQALGQGPEFLTYFQNEAQLDKSGLPSDRFFAERPEGSVSTLKIQRTQQEDSAVYLCASRSRGFGGTEAFFGQGTRLTVV.

The chain combines TRBV6-2 or TRBV6-3 with TRBJ2-6, with D perhaps given as TRBD1 or TRBD2 (5 bases each). CDR3 length: 15 residues. Germline CDR1 reads MNHEY; CDR2 reads SVGEGT. V lost 2 bases and J 2 bases, leaving 7 bases between the germline ends. CDR3 in amino acids: CASSYGGAGANVLTF. The CDR3 DNA sequence: TGTGCCAGCAGTTACGGGGGAGCTGGGGCCAACGTCCTGACTTTC.

The genes are TRBV4-1 and TRBJ1-2; D is perhaps TRBD1 (5 bases). This CDR3 has 16 amino acids. Trimming cost V 4 bases and J 2 bases, with 17 bases left between them. The germline V gene encodes CDR1 MGHRA and CDR2 YSYEKL. DNA for the CDR3: TGCGCCAGCAGCCCCCAGCCGGGACGGCGAAACTATGGCTACACCTTC. It yields the protein CASSPQPGRRNYGYTF.

The CDR3: CAWKPRDRGYEQYF. The CDR3 DNA reads as TGTGCCTGGAAGCCTAGGGACAGGGGCTACGAGCAGTACTTC. The chain has TRBV30 and TRBJ2-7, with 10 bases lining up with TRBD1. The V segment lost 4 bases and the J segment 3 bases; nucleotides outside the gene matches: 6. This CDR3 is built from 14 residues. Germline-derived CDR1 and CDR2 are GTSNPN and SVGIG (reference sequence). The whole variable domain, filled in from reference TRBV30 and TRBJ2-7, reads SQTIHQWPATLVQPVGSPLSLECTVEGTSNPNLYWYRQAAGRGLQLLFYSVGIGQISSEVPQNLSASRPQDRQFILSSKKLLLSDSGFYLCAWKPRDRGYEQYFGPGTRLTVT.

The chain recombines TRBV7-2 with TRBJ1-1; D perhaps matches TRBD1 (5 bases). The CDR3 runs 15 residues. In germline, CDR1 is SGHTA, CDR2 FQGNSA. V was pared by 5 bases and J by 4 bases, with 17 bases between. CDR3 residues: CASSLSYSGGTEAFF. The CDR3 nucleotides read TGTGCCAGCAGCCTCAGTTACAGTGGGGGCACTGAAGCTTTCTTT. The full variable domain, completed using reference TRBV7-2 and TRBJ1-1, is GAGVSQSPSNKVTEKGKDVELRCDPISGHTALYWYRQSLGQGLEFLIYFQGNSAPDKSGLPSDRFSAERTGGSVSTLTIQRTQQEDSAVYLCASSLSYSGGTEAFFGQGTRLTVV.

V is TRBV7-3 and J is TRBJ2-6; D is uncertain. Germline CDR1 is SGHTA and CDR2 is FQGTGA. V gave up 4 bases and J gave up 0 bases, with 7 bases separating them. The CDR3 has 15 residues. CDR3 sequence reads: CASSSPRSGANVLTF. DNA of the CDR3: TGTGCCAGCAGCTCTCCCCGCTCTGGGGCCAACGTCCTGACTTTC.

Worth noting for this clone: Other nucleotide sequences in the sample specify the same CDR3. As DNA, the CDR3 is TGTGCCAGCAGCGTTGGCCCAGGGAACACTGAAGCTTTCTTT. This codes for CASSVGPGNTEAFF. The chain recombines TRBV9 with TRBJ1-1; D not certain. The CDR3 sequence is 14 residues long. V was pared by 2 bases and J by 1 base, with 9 bases between. Per germline, CDR1 SGDLS and CDR2 YYNGEE. Full variable domain (missing parts from reference TRBV9 and TRBJ1-1): DSGVTQTPKHLITATGQRVTLRCSPRSGDLSVYWYQQSLDQGLQFLIQYYNGEERAKGNILERFSAQQFPDLHSELNLSSLELGDSALYFCASSVGPGNTEAFFGQGTRLTVV.

The genes are TRBV19 and TRBJ2-7; possibly TRBD1 for D (6 bases). The V and J ends lost 1 base and 5 bases respectively, with 18 bases between them. The CDR3 runs 16 residues. Germline lookup yields CDR1 LNHDA and CDR2 SQIVND (reference sequence). The CDR3: CASSIGHRVGANEQYF. DNA of the CDR3: TGTGCCAGTAGTATAGGGCACAGGGTCGGGGCGAACGAGCAGTACTTC.

About this clone itself: Additional DNA sequences in this sample encode the identical CDR3. V is TRBV28 and J is TRBJ1-5; the D is unclear. V was shortened by 2 bases and J by 1 base, with 3 bases between the two germline ends. The CDR3 has 13 residues. Germline V lookup: CDR1 MDHEN, CDR2 SYDVKM. The CDR3 is CASSLDSNQPQHF. The CDR3, as DNA: TGTGCCAGCAGTTTAGACAGCAATCAGCCCCAGCATTTT. The whole variable domain, filled in from reference TRBV28 and TRBJ1-5, reads DVKVTQSSRYLVKRTGEKVFLECVQDMDHENMFWYRQDPGLGLRLIYFSYDVKMKEKGDIPEGYSVSREKKERFSLILESASTNQTSMYLCASSLDSNQPQHFGDGTRLSIL.

The gene calls are TRBV5-8 and TRBJ1-5; 7 positions match TRBD1. The CDR3 totals 16 residues. Germline CDR1 SGHTS, CDR2 YDEGEE. Losses at the gene ends were 4 bases for V and 5 bases for J; bases not matched to a gene: 12. The CDR3: CASSLDAGRGDQPQHF. DNA for the CDR3: TGTGCCAGCAGCCTGGACGCGGGCAGGGGGGATCAGCCCCAGCATTTT.

This clone was seen just once. The chain uses TRBV15 and TRBJ2-3; a weak D match, TRBD2 (6 bases). CDR3 size: 13 residues. In germline, CDR1 is LNHNV, CDR2 YYDKDF (reference sequence). The germline V and J ends were trimmed by 4 bases and 5 bases, with 10 bases remaining between them. CDR3 amino acids: CATSIGGGDTQYF. The CDR3 bases are TGTGCCACCAGCATTGGGGGAGGAGATACGCAGTATTTT.

This clone was recorded once. This chain uses TRBV3-1 (or the pseudogene TRBV3-2) with TRBJ1-6, with no clear D. Germline CDR1 reads LGHDT; CDR2 reads YNNKEL (reference sequence). The CDR3 has 15 amino acids. Trimming left V 1 base short and J 7 bases short, with 11 bases between. CDR3 nucleotides: TGTGCCAGCAGCCAAGGGAGGGATGGCAATTCACCCCTCCACTTT. It translates to CASSQGRDGNSPLHF.

The V call is TRBV4-3, the J call TRBJ2-7, with 8 bases aligning to TRBD1. The V gene's germline CDR1 is LGHNA and CDR2 YSLEER. With V trimmed by 0 bases and J by 4 bases, 8 bases remained unmatched. This CDR3 comprises 16 residues. This chain's CDR3 is CASSQEGGQGRYEQYF. CDR3 DNA: TGCGCCAGCAGCCAAGAGGGCGGACAGGGTCGGTACGAGCAGTACTTC.